The 28 T cell receptor beta chains below all came from one sample that was sequenced in a study of cytotoxic CD8 clonotypes in ibrutinib-treated CLL. Some clones are missing from TCRdb's copy, which holds only in-frame ones; the method was immunoSEQ multiplex PCR. The sample contains 25,000 to 30,000 clones, approximately 62% of which appear only once. The input for sequencing was PBMCs, taken before ibrutinib treatment. All receptors come from a human donor with chronic lymphocytic leukemia.

This clone occurred a few times. The genes are TRBV5-1 and TRBJ2-7, with a possible D match to TRBD2 (5 bases). V lost 6 bases and J lost 4, with 14 bases in between. CDR3 size: 13 residues. The V gene's germline CDR1 is SGHRS and CDR2 YFSETQ. The chain's CDR3 is CASTTGREYEQYF. As DNA, the CDR3 is TGCGCCAGCACCACTGGTAGGGAGTACGAGCAGTACTTC.

Only a few counts were recorded for this clone. V usage is TRBV18 and J usage is TRBJ2-7; 8 bases are a match to TRBD1. Germline values: CDR1 KGHSH, CDR2 LQKENI. This CDR3 has 15 amino acids. V shed 5 bases and J 1 base; nucleotides not matched to a gene: 7. Here the CDR3 reads CASSSPGTGSYEQYF. The CDR3, as DNA: TGTGCCAGCTCAAGCCCCGGGACAGGATCCTACGAGCAGTACTTC.

The V call is TRBV29-1, the J call TRBJ1-1, with TRBD1 matching 9 bases. V shed 7 bases, J shed 0 bases, and the junction held 9 bases outside the gene matches. There are 15 residues in the CDR3. Per germline, CDR1 SQVTM and CDR2 ANQGSEA. The CDR3 sequence: CSAGTGSLMNTEAFF. The CDR3 nucleotides are TGCAGCGCCGGGACAGGGTCACTTATGAACACTGAAGCTTTCTTT. The variable domain in full, with the rest retrieved from reference TRBV29-1 and TRBJ1-1, is SAVISQKPSRDICQRGTSLTIQCQVDSQVTMMFWYRQQPGQSLTLIATANQGSEATYESGFVIDKFPISRPNLTFSTLTVSNMSPEDSSIYLCSAGTGSLMNTEAFFGQGTRLTVV.

This clone was counted a few times. The rearrangement uses TRBV5-1 and TRBJ1-1; no firm D call. There are 14 residues in the CDR3. CDR1 SGHRS and CDR2 YFSETQ come from the germline V gene. Trimming removed 0 bases from V and 1 base from J, with 7 bases in between. CDR3 in DNA: TGCGCCAGCAGCTTGGAGCCGGAGAACACTGAAGCTTTCTTT. Its translation: CASSLEPENTEAFF.

The chain couples TRBV29-1 to TRBJ2-3; 11 bases line up with TRBD2. The CDR3 contains 14 residues. With V trimmed by 5 bases and J by 3 bases, 4 bases remained unmatched. Germline V gene sequence: CDR1 SQVTM, CDR2 ANQGSEA. The CDR3 reads CSVWGLAVTDTQYF. The CDR3 DNA follows: TGCAGCGTTTGGGGACTAGCGGTGACAGATACGCAGTATTTT.

The table lists this clone with a few counts. The V and J genes are TRBV18 and TRBJ2-2; 12 bases are a match to TRBD2. Per germline, CDR1 KGHSH and CDR2 LQKENI. The CDR3 is 17 residues long. V shed 3 bases, J shed 7 bases, and the junction held 9 bases outside the gene matches. DNA for the CDR3: TGTGCCAGCTCACCCTTGACTAGCGGGAGCATTGGCGGGGAGCTGTTTTTT. Encoded protein: CASSPLTSGSIGGELFF.

This clone was recorded a few times. V usage is TRBV29-1 and J usage is TRBJ2-1, with 9 bases lining up with TRBD1. Germline trimming cut 5 bases from V and 4 bases from J; bases unmatched to any gene: 9. The germline CDR1 and CDR2 sequences are SQVTM and ANQGSEA. CDR3 length equals 15 residues. The CDR3 region is CSVPGTGKGYNEQFF. For the CDR3, the DNA is TGCAGCGTTCCCGGGACAGGGAAGGGTTACAATGAGCAGTTCTTC.

V and J are TRBV28 and TRBJ2-2; TRBD2 aligns across 11 bases. Germline V gene lookup returns CDR1 MDHEN and CDR2 SYDVKM. The J segment lost 5 bases and the V segment lost 6 bases, leaving 8 bases of the junction unmatched. There are 16 residues in the CDR3. The CDR3 sequence: CASRQLGLAVTGELFF. CDR3 bases: TGTGCCAGCAGACAATTGGGACTAGCGGTTACCGGGGAGCTGTTTTTT.

The chain links TRBV7-9 to TRBJ2-3, with 14 positions matching TRBD2. V trimming: 2 bases; J trimming: 4 bases; junction bases outside the gene matches: 2. The CDR3 totals 16 residues. Germline V gene sequence: CDR1 SEHNR, CDR2 FQNEAQ (reference sequence). This CDR3 is CASSLWTSGRSDTQYF. CDR3 nucleotide sequence: TGTGCCAGCAGCTTATGGACTAGCGGGAGGTCAGATACGCAGTATTTT.

The chain links TRBV18 to TRBJ2-5; 10 nucleotides line up with TRBD2. The length of the CDR3 is 15 residues. The V gene end was trimmed by 3 bases and the J gene end by 4 bases; junction bases not matched to a gene: 5. Germline CDR1 and CDR2: KGHSH and LQKENI. The CDR3 region is CASSPGLAHSETQYF. The CDR3 coding sequence is TGTGCCAGCTCACCGGGACTAGCGCATTCAGAGACCCAGTACTTC. Using reference TRBV18 and TRBJ2-5 for the parts outside the CDR3, the full variable domain is NAGVMQNPRHLVRRRGQEARLRCSPMKGHSHVYWYRQLPEEGLKFMVYLQKENIIDESGMPKERFSAEFPKEGPSILRIQQVVRGDSAAYFCASSPGLAHSETQYFGPGTRLLVL.

The chain recombines TRBV5-1 with TRBJ1-1; perhaps TRBD1 as D (6 bases). Deletions cut 4 bases from V and 0 bases from J, with 16 bases between. Germline CDR1 SGHRS, CDR2 YFSETQ. The CDR3 has 16 amino acids. CDR3 nucleotides: TGCGCCAGCAGCCAACCTGACAGGCGGTTGAACACTGAAGCTTTCTTT. Translating it yields CASSQPDRRLNTEAFF.

V is TRBV29-1 and J is TRBJ2-5; TRBD1 might be the D (5 bases). V dropped 4 bases and J dropped 4 bases, with 13 bases sitting between them. CDR1 is SQVTM and CDR2 is ANQGSEA in the germline V gene. This CDR3 has 13 residues. The CDR3 loop is CSVVQGNIETQYF. CDR3 coding DNA: TGCAGCGTTGTTCAGGGTAATATAGAGACCCAGTACTTC.

As to this clone: The same CDR3 arises from other DNA sequences in this sample as well. The gene calls are TRBV18 and TRBJ2-1; either TRBD1 or TRBD2 may fit D (5 bases each). The germline V gene has CDR1 KGHSH and CDR2 LQKENI. V lost 2 bases, J lost 0 bases, and 8 bases lay in between. This CDR3 is 15 amino acids long. CDR3 bases: TGTGCCAGCTCACCAGGGGGAAGCTCCTACAATGAGCAGTTCTTC. It codes for CASSPGGSSYNEQFF.

This chain joins TRBV5-4 and TRBJ2-5, with TRBD2 matching 14 bases. This CDR3 has 16 amino acids. With V trimmed by 3 bases and J by 4 bases, 5 bases remained unmatched. Germline V gene lookup returns CDR1 SGHNT and CDR2 YYREEE (reference sequence). Here the CDR3 reads CASSSPTSGGGETQYF. In DNA form, the CDR3 reads TGTGCCAGCAGCTCGCCGACTAGCGGGGGGGGAGAGACCCAGTACTTC. Filled out from reference TRBV5-4 and TRBJ2-5, the complete variable domain reads ETGVTQSPTHLIKTRGQQVTLRCSSQSGHNTVSWYQQALGQGPQFIFQYYREEENGRGNFPPRFSGLQFPNYSSELNVNALELDDSALYLCASSSPTSGGGETQYFGPGTRLLVL.

The chain uses TRBV15 and TRBJ2-5, with a possible D match to TRBD1 (5 bases). There are 14 residues in the CDR3. In germline, CDR1 is LNHNV, CDR2 YYDKDF (reference sequence). V was trimmed by 0 bases and J by 5 bases, leaving 10 bases between them. CDR3 nucleotides: TGTGCCACCAGCAGAGAGACAGCAGGGGAGACCCAGTACTTC. Translating gives CATSRETAGETQYF.

This clone was detected only a few times. The V gene is TRBV2, the J gene TRBJ2-7, with a weak D call TRBD2 (5 bases). Trimming pared 7 bases from V and 2 bases from J, leaving 6 bases between. Germline CDR1 is SNHLY and CDR2 is FYNNEI. This CDR3 has 11 amino acids. CDR3 sequence reads: CASKRTYEQYF. The CDR3 DNA sequence: TGTGCCAGCAAGCGGACCTACGAGCAGTACTTC.

The CDR3 here is CASSLGATSGSTDTQYF. CDR3 coding DNA: TGTGCCAGCAGCTTAGGAGCGACTAGCGGGAGCACAGATACGCAGTATTTT. The V call is TRBV7-9, the J call TRBJ2-3; 10 bases line up with TRBD2. J was trimmed by 0 bases and V by 1 base; bases with no gene match: 4. This CDR3 has 17 residues. Germline values: CDR1 SEHNR, CDR2 FQNEAQ (reference sequence).

By sample share, this clone is large. The gene calls are TRBV20-1 and TRBJ1-2; D is undetermined. The ends were cut back, 2 bases at V and 14 bases at J, with 12 bases in the middle. In germline, CDR1 is DFQATT, CDR2 SNEGSKA (reference sequence). CDR3 size: 10 residues. CDR3 protein: CSARNPGRTF. The CDR3 DNA is TGCAGTGCTAGAAATCCCGGACGGACCTTC.

The chain combines TRBV4-1 with TRBJ2-1; no clear D gene. The CDR3 extends over 16 amino acids. From germline, CDR1 is MGHRA and CDR2 YSYEKL. Trimming left V 1 base short and J 0 bases short, with 10 bases between. The CDR3 reads CASSQVRGSSYNEQFF. The CDR3 bases are TGCGCCAGCAGCCAAGTGCGCGGTAGCTCCTACAATGAGCAGTTCTTC.

The chain links TRBV19 to TRBJ1-5, with D uncertain. The CDR3 has 13 residues. Germline CDR1 and CDR2: LNHDA and SQIVND (reference sequence). V lost 5 bases and J lost 7, with 12 bases in between. CDR3 residues: CASSPSPRQPQHF. The CDR3 nucleotides are TGTGCCAGTAGTCCGTCCCCACGGCAGCCCCAGCATTTT.

The V call is TRBV4-3, the J call TRBJ1-2, with D possibly TRBD1 on 5 matching bases. This CDR3 region has 13 residues. CDR1 is LGHNA and CDR2 is YSLEER in the germline V gene. Trimming pared 4 bases from V and 7 bases from J, leaving 13 bases between. Written as DNA, the CDR3 is TGCGCCAGCAGCCCCAGTCAGGGTTTTGGCTACACCTTC. This sequence encodes CASSPSQGFGYTF.

The CDR3 coding sequence is TGTGCCACCAGCTCGCGACAACAAGAAAAACTGTTTTTT. This codes for CATSSRQQEKLFF. V gene TRBV15 combines with J gene TRBJ1-4; D is unresolved. Trimming pared 5 bases from V and 8 bases from J, leaving 12 bases between. CDR3 length: 13 residues. The germline V gene has CDR1 LNHNV and CDR2 YYDKDF (reference sequence). The entire variable domain, with the rest obtained from reference TRBV15 and TRBJ1-4, is as follows: DAMVIQNPRYQVTQFGKPVTLSCSQTLNHNVMYWYQQKSSQAPKLLFHYYDKDFNNEADTPDNFQSRRPNTSFCFLDIRSPGLGDTAMYLCATSSRQQEKLFFGSGTQLSVL.

The chain carries TRBV6-6 and TRBJ2-7; D is perhaps TRBD2 (5 bases). This CDR3 comprises 12 residues. Germline loops: CDR1 MNHNY, CDR2 SVGAGI (reference sequence). Trimming shortened V by 5 bases and J by 2 bases, and 7 bases separated the two germline ends. The CDR3, as DNA: TGTGCCAGCAGTCGGACTCCCTACGAGCAGTACTTC. Residues: CASSRTPYEQYF.

This clone appeared a few times. This sequence joins TRBV7-2 and TRBJ2-1; no clear D gene. Per germline, CDR1 SGHTA and CDR2 FQGNSA. V was pared by 2 bases and J by 8 bases, with 7 bases between. This CDR3 contains 12 residues. CDR3: CASSLYGDEQFF. As DNA, the CDR3 is TGTGCCAGCAGCTTATACGGCGATGAGCAGTTCTTC.

The CDR3 here is CASSYEDTLAKNIQYF. The CDR3 DNA follows: TGTGCCAGCAGTTACGAGGACACCTTAGCCAAAAACATTCAGTACTTC. V is TRBV6-6 and J is TRBJ2-4; tentative D call: TRBD1 (5 bases). Trimming shortened V by 2 bases and J by 0 bases, and 11 bases separated the two germline ends. The CDR3 is 16 amino acids. The germline V gene encodes CDR1 MNHNY and CDR2 SVGAGI (reference sequence).

This clone has a single count. V usage is TRBV4-2 and J usage is TRBJ2-2, with 7 bases identical to TRBD2. J gave up 1 base and V 0 bases, and 2 bases lay outside the gene matches. In germline, CDR1 is LGHNA, CDR2 YNFKEQ. This CDR3 is 16 amino acids long. The CDR3 is CASSQEAGVNTGELFF. CDR3 nucleotides: TGTGCCAGCAGCCAAGAGGCGGGGGTGAACACCGGGGAGCTGTTTTTT.

The chain carries TRBV29-1 and TRBJ1-3; D unresolved. The CDR3 covers 13 residues. The V gene's germline CDR1 is SQVTM and CDR2 ANQGSEA. The ends were cut back, 0 bases at V and 4 bases at J, with 7 bases in the middle. The CDR3 is CSVEDNRGNTIYF. The CDR3 coding sequence is TGCAGCGTTGAAGATAACAGAGGAAACACCATATATTTT.

CDR3 coding DNA: TGCGCCAGCAGCTTGGTTATGGTTGGGAACTCCTACGAGCAGTACTTC. Amino acids: CASSLVMVGNSYEQYF. V and J are TRBV5-1 and TRBJ2-7, with D unclear. The CDR3 is 16 residues long. V was pared by 0 bases and J by 0 bases, with 13 bases between. Germline V gives CDR1 SGHRS, CDR2 YFSETQ.